The sequence of this T cell receptor (beta chain) was determined in a study of molecular identifiers for immune sequencing clone quantification. It was with previously described methods and listed TCR primers that bulk TCR libraries were made. TCRdb fed the PCR reads into MiXCR, producing one record per CDR3 protein. The data show about 640,000 distinct CDR3 sequences, just under 20% seen once. The sample holds a few counts of this clonotype. The source is a human donor in good health. Some libraries in this study had Jurkat cell RNA spiked in. The sample consisted of naive CD8+ T cells from blood, with Jurkat cell RNA spiked in. Subset of the sample: FACS-sorted CD8+CD4-CCR7+CD45RA+ naive T cells.

The CDR3 region has the DNA TGCGCCAGCAGTGACTTGGGACTAGCGGGGGGGAGCCCAGATACGCAGTATTTT. This encodes CASSDLGLAGGSPDTQYF. The chain employs TRBV10-2 and TRBJ2-3; 16 bases align to TRBD2. CDR3 length: 18 amino acids. After removal of 3 bases from V and 4 bases from J, the junction contained 7 bases not matched to a gene. CDR1 WSHSY and CDR2 SAAADI come from the germline V gene.